The clone carrying this TCR beta chain turned up a few times. What it binds is unknown. V lost 0 bases, J lost 6 bases, and 5 bases stayed unmatched. There are 15 residues in the CDR3. Germline V gives CDR1 LGHDT, CDR2 YNNKEL (reference sequence). This entry is derived from a study of CD8 T cells in ankylosing spondylitis. Findings and caveats of the study: In ankylosing spondylitis patients, matched synovial fluid reportedly showed significant enrichment of disease-linked clones. Characteristic, it appeared, of ankylosing spondylitis blood was a TCR beta motif of about eight highly homologous variants.

TCRdb used MiXCR to reprocess the 5' RACE reads, holding one entry per CDR3 protein. The sample consists of a few hundred thousand distinct CDR3 sequences, roughly 13% of them appearing once. The receptor's source is a male donor with ankylosing spondylitis. The sequencing input was blood, either unsorted or a sorted T cell fraction (not recorded which). The genes are TRBV3-1 and TRBJ1-2; 9 bases fit TRBD1. CDR3 bases: TGTGCCAGCAGCCAAGACGGGACAGGGTGGAATGGCTACACCTTC. This gives the protein CASSQDGTGWNGYTF.